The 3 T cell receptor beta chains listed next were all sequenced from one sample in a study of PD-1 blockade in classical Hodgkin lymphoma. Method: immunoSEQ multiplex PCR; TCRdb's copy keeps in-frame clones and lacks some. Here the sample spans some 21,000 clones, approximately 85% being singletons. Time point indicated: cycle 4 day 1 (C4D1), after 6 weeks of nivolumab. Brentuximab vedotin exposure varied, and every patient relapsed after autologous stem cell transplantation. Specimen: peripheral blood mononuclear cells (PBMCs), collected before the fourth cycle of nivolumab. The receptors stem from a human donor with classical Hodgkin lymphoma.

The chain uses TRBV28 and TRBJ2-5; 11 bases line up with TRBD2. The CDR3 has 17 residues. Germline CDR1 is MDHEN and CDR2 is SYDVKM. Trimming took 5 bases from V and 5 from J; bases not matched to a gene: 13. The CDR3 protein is CASSGRASGGSRETQYF. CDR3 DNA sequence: TGTGCCAGCAGTGGGCGGGCTAGCGGGGGGAGCCGTGAGACCCAGTACTTC.

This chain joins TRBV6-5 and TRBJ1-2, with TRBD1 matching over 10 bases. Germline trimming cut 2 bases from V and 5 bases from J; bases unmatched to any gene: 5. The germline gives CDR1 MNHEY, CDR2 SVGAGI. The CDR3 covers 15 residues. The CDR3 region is CASSYTGTGVYGYTF. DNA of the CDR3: TGTGCCAGCAGTTACACCGGGACAGGGGTTTATGGCTACACCTTC.

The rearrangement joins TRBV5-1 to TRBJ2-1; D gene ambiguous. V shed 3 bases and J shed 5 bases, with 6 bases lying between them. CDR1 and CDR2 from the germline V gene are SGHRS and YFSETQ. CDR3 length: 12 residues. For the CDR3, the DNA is TGCGCCAGCAGCTCAGACAACAATGAGCAGTTCTTC. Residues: CASSSDNNEQFF.